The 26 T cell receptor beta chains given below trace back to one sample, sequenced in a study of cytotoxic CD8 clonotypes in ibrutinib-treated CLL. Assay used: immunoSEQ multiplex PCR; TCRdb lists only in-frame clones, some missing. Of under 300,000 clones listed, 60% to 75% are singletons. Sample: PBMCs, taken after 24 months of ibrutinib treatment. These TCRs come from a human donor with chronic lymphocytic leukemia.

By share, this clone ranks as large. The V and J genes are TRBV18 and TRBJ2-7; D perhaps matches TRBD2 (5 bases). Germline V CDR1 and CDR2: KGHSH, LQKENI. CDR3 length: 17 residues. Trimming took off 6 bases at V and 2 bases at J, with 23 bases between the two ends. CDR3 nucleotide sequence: TGTGCCAGCTCTCCAAGAGTTAGACGATCGGGAACCTACGAGCAGTACTTC. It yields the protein CASSPRVRRSGTYEQYF.

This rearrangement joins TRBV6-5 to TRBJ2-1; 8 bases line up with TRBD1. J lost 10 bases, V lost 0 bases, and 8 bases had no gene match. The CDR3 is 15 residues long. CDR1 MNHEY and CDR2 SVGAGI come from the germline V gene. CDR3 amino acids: CASSYSNRGIREQFF. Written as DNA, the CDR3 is TGTGCCAGCAGTTACTCGAACAGGGGGATAAGGGAGCAGTTCTTC.

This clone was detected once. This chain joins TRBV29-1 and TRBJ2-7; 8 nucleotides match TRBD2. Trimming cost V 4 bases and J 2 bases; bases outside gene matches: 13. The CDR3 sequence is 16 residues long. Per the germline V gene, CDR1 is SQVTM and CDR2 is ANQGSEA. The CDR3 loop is CSVASGGSGKAYEQYF. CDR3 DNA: TGCAGCGTTGCTTCAGGTGGTAGCGGGAAAGCCTACGAGCAGTACTTC.

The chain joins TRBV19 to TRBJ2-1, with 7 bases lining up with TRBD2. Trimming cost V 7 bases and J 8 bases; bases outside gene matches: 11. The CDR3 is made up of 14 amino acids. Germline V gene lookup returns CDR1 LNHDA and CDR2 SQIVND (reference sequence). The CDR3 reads CASKDLGGLDEQFF. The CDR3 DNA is TGTGCCAGTAAGGACCTGGGGGGGTTGGATGAGCAGTTCTTC.

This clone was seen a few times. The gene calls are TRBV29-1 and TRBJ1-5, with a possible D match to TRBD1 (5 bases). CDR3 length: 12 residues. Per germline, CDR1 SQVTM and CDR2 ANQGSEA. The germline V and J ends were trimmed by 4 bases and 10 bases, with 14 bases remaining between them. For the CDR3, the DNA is TGCAGCGTTGGGGACGGAATGGGCCCCCAGCATTTT. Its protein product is CSVGDGMGPQHF.

The CDR3 here is CASSGSGANYGYTF. In DNA, the CDR3 is TGTGCCAGCAGTGGATCCGGGGCTAACTATGGCTACACCTTC. The chain is built from TRBV28 and TRBJ1-2; D uncertain. This CDR3 is built from 14 residues. Germline CDR1 is MDHEN and CDR2 is SYDVKM. The V gene lost 5 bases and the J gene lost 0 bases, with 10 bases spanning the gap.

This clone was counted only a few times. The CDR3 DNA reads as TGTGCCAGCAGCTTAAATTCAGGTCAGCCCCAGCATTTT. Its protein is CASSLNSGQPQHF. V gene TRBV11-2 combines with J gene TRBJ1-5; D is ambiguous. The CDR3 runs 13 residues. The V gene's germline CDR1 is SGHAT and CDR2 FQNNGV. The germline V and J ends were trimmed by 2 bases and 6 bases, with 8 bases remaining between them.

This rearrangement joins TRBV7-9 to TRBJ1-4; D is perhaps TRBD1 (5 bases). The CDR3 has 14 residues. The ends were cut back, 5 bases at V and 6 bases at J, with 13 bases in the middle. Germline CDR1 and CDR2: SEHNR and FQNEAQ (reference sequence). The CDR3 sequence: CASSPAGLHEKLFF. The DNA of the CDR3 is TGTGCCAGCAGCCCCGCGGGGCTGCATGAAAAACTGTTTTTT.

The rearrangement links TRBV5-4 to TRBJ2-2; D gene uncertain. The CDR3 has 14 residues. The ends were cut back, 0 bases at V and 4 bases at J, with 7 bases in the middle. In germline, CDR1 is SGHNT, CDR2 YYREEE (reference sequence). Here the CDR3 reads CASSLALGTGELFF. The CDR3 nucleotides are TGTGCCAGCAGCTTGGCCCTAGGCACCGGGGAGCTGTTTTTT.

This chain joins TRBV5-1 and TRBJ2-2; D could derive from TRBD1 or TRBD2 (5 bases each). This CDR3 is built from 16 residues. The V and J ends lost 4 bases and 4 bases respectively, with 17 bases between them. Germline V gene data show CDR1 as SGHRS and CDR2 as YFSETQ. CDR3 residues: CASSGTSGSGTGELFF. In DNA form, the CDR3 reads TGCGCCAGCAGCGGGACGTCAGGGAGTGGCACCGGGGAGCTGTTTTTT.

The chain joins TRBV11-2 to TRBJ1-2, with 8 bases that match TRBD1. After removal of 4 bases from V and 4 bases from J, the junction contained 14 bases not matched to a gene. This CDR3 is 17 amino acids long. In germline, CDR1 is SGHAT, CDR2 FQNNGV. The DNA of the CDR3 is TGTGCCAGCAGCTCTACCCGGGACAGGCCTGGTCGCTATGGCTACACCTTC. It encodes CASSSTRDRPGRYGYTF.

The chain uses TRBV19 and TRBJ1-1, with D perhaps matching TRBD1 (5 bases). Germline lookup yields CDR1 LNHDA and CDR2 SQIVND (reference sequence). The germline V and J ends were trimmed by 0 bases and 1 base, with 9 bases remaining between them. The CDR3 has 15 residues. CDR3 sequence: CASSIDEGRNTEAFF. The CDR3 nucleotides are TGTGCCAGTAGTATAGATGAGGGGCGGAACACTGAAGCTTTCTTT.

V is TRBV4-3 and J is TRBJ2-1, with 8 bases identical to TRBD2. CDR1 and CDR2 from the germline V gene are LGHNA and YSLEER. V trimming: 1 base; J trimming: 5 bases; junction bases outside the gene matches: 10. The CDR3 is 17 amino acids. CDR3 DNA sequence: TGCGCCAGCAGCCAAGTGTCCCTCTACGGGAGGGACAATGAGCAGTTCTTC. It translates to CASSQVSLYGRDNEQFF.

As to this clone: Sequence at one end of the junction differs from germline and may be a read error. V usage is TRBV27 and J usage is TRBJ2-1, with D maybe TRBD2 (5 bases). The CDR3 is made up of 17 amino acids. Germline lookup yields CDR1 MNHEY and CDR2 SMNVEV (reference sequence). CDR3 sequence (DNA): TGTGCCAGCAAAAGTCCTAGCTTTGGTATCTCCTGCAATGAGCAGTTCTTC. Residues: CASKSPSFGISCNEQFF.

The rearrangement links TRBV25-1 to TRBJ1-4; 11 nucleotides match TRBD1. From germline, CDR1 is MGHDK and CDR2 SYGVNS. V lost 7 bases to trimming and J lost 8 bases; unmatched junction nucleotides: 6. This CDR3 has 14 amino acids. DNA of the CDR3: TGTGCCAGCACCGGGACAGGGGGGACCGAAAAACTGTTTTTT. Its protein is CASTGTGGTEKLFF.

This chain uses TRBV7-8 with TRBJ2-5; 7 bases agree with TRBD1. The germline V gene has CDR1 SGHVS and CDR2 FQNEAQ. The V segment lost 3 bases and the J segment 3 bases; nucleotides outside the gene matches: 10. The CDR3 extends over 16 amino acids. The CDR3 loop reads CASSFGWSGGEETQYF. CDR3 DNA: TGTGCCAGCAGCTTCGGTTGGTCAGGGGGTGAAGAGACCCAGTACTTC.

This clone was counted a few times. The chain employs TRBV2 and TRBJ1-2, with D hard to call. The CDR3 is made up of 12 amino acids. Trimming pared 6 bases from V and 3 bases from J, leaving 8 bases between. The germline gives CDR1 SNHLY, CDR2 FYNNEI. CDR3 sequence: CASSSADYGYTF. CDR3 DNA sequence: TGTGCCAGCAGCTCTGCGGACTATGGCTACACCTTC.

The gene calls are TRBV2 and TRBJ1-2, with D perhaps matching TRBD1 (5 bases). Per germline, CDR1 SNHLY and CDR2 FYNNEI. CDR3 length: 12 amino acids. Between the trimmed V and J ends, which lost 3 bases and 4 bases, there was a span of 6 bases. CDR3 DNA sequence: TGTGCCAGCAGTGACAGGGTCTATGGCTACACCTTC. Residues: CASSDRVYGYTF.

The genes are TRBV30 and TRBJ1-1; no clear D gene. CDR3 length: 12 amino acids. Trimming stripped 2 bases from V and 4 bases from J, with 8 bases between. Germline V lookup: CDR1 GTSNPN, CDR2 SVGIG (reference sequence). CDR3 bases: TGTGCCTGGAGTAAATTGAGCACTGAAGCTTTCTTT. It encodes CAWSKLSTEAFF.

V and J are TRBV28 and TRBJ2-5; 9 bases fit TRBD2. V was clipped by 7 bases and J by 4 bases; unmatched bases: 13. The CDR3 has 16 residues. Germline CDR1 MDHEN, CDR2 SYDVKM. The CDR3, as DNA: TGTGCCAGCAACCCAGGACTAGCGCGGAGGGGAGAGACCCAGTACTTC. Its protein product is CASNPGLARRGETQYF.

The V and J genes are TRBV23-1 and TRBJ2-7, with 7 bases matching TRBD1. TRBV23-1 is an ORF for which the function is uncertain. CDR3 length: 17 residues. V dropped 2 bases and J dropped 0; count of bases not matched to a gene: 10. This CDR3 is CASSQRDRLMSSYEQYF. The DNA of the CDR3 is TGCGCCAGCAGTCAACGGGACAGACTTATGAGCTCCTACGAGCAGTACTTC.

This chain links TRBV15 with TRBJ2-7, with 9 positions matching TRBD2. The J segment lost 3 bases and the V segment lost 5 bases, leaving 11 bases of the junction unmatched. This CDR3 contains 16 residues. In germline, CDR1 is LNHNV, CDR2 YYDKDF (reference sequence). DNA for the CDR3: TGTGCCACCAGCGGGGGATTTAGCGGGAGTGTCTACGAGCAGTACTTC. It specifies CATSGGFSGSVYEQYF. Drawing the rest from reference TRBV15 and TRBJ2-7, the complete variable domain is DAMVIQNPRYQVTQFGKPVTLSCSQTLNHNVMYWYQQKSSQAPKLLFHYYDKDFNNEADTPDNFQSRRPNTSFCFLDIRSPGLGDTAMYLCATSGGFSGSVYEQYFGPGTRLTVT.

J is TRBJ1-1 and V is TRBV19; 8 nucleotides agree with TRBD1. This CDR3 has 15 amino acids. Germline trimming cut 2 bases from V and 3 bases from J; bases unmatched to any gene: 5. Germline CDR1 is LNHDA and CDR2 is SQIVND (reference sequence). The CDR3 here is CASSIQGATYTEAFF. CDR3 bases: TGTGCCAGTAGTATACAGGGGGCTACCTACACTGAAGCTTTCTTT.

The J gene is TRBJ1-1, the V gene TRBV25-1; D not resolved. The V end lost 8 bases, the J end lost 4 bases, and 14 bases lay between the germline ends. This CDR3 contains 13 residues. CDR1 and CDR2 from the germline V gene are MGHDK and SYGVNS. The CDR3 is CASGRPFGTEAFF. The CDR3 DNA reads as TGTGCCAGCGGTCGGCCTTTCGGCACTGAAGCTTTCTTT.

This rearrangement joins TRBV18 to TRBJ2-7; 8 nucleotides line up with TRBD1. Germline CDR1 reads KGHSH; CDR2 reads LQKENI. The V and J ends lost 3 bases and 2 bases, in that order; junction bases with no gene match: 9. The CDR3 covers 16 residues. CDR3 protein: CASSPHDRGRPYEQYF. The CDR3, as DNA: TGTGCCAGCTCACCCCATGACAGGGGACGGCCCTACGAGCAGTACTTC.

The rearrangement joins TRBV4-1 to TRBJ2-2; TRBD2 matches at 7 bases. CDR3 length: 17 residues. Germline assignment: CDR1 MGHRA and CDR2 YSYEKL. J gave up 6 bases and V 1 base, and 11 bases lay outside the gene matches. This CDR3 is CASSQGGGSNYPGELFF. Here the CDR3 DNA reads TGCGCCAGCAGCCAAGGAGGCGGGAGTAATTACCCCGGGGAGCTGTTTTTT.